These 22 T cell receptor beta chains were all obtained from the same sample, sequenced in a study of human T cells and chemical hapten exposure. Time point described: patch test 1, 2 weeks after DPC sensitization. As to treatment: therapeutic diphenylcyclopropenone sensitization with weekly scalp DPC. TCRdb reprocessed the RACE reads with MiXCR, giving one entry per CDR3 protein. The repertoire has approximately 77,000 distinct CDR3 sequences, roughly 7.2% of them found once; the top ten carry about 1.6%. Sequenced material: whole blood, taken in connection with sensitization to the hapten diphenylcyclopropenone (DPC). The receptor source for this set is a woman aged 25 to 39 with alopecia areata. Some clones in this sample may be carry-over from other donors' samples.

This clonotype was seen ten or more times. The chain has TRBV6-1 and TRBJ1-1; the D is unclear. Germline CDR1 MNHNS, CDR2 SASEGT. The CDR3 has 15 amino acids. V gave up 0 bases and J gave up 3 bases, with 11 bases separating them. The CDR3 reads CASSEAHREDTEAFF. The CDR3 DNA follows: TGTGCCAGCAGTGAAGCCCACCGGGAGGACACTGAAGCTTTCTTT.

This clonotype was counted ten times or more. The rearrangement links TRBV29-1 to TRBJ1-2; D is unresolved. CDR1 and CDR2 from the germline V gene are SQVTM and ANQGSEA. This CDR3 has 13 residues. V lost 8 bases, J lost 8 bases, and 21 bases lay in between. CDR3 nucleotides: TGCAGCTCAAACTCCGCGGAGCAGAAGGGCTACACCTTC. It is translated as CSSNSAEQKGYTF.

This clonotype was detected ten times or more. The chain is built from TRBV3-1 and TRBJ2-1; 7 nucleotides align to TRBD2. Unmatched junction bases numbered 8, after V lost 3 bases and J lost 0 bases. Germline-derived CDR1 and CDR2 are LGHDT and YNNKEL (reference sequence). This CDR3 is built from 17 residues. This CDR3 is CASSHGSTSSSYNEQFF. The CDR3 nucleotides read TGTGCCAGCAGCCATGGTTCGACTAGCAGCTCCTACAATGAGCAGTTCTTC.

The V call is TRBV28, the J call TRBJ1-5; a possible D gene is TRBD1 (5 bases). This CDR3 comprises 13 residues. CDR1 and CDR2 from the germline V gene are MDHEN and SYDVKM. Trimming stripped 6 bases from V and 6 bases from J, with 12 bases between. The chain's CDR3 is CASRGGAPQPQHF. The CDR3 DNA is TGTGCCAGCAGGGGAGGGGCCCCTCAGCCCCAGCATTTT.

This clonotype was observed a handful of times. This chain uses TRBV29-1 with TRBJ1-5, with no clear D. The CDR3 sequence is 10 residues long. V was cut by 3 bases and J by 14 bases, with 11 bases left in between. Germline V gene data show CDR1 as SQVTM and CDR2 as ANQGSEA. The CDR3 nucleotides are TGCAGCGTTGACCTACGAGTTGAGCATTTT. This sequence encodes CSVDLRVEHF.

This clonotype occurred many times. The chain couples TRBV18 to TRBJ2-3; either TRBD1 or TRBD2 may supply D (6 bases each). CDR3 length: 14 amino acids. Germline-derived CDR1 and CDR2 are KGHSH and LQKENI. The V end was cut by 3 bases, the J end by 6 bases, with 13 bases between. CDR3 sequence (DNA): TGTGCCAGCTCACCGGGGGCTAGCGTGGATACGCAGTATTTT. This sequence encodes CASSPGASVDTQYF.

At least ten counts were recorded for this clonotype. The chain joins TRBV20-1 to TRBJ2-7; D gene uncertain. This CDR3 spans 11 amino acids. Germline-derived CDR1 and CDR2 are DFQATT and SNEGSKA (reference sequence). The V end lost 5 bases, the J end lost 3 bases, and 8 bases lay between the germline ends. As DNA, the CDR3 is TGCAGTGCTCGGACCCTCTACGAGCAGTACTTC. Translated, it gives CSARTLYEQYF.

There are many counts of this clonotype. The V and J genes are TRBV12-3 or TRBV12-4 and TRBJ1-1, with 8 positions matching TRBD1. After removal of 1 base from V and 5 bases from J, the junction contained 6 bases not matched to a gene. The CDR3 has 15 residues. CDR3 bases: TGTGCCAGCAGTTTAGTTCAGGGGGCAGGGACTGAAGCTTTCTTT. Translating gives CASSLVQGAGTEAFF.

This chain joins TRBV7-9 and TRBJ1-1; D unclear. The CDR3 consists of 13 residues. V lost 5 bases to trimming and J lost 7 bases, with 14 bases between them. CDR1 and CDR2 (germline): SEHNR, FQNEAQ (reference sequence). CDR3 DNA sequence: TGTGCCAGCAGCCCTAGGGAGATTAGTGAAGCTTTCTTT. It codes for CASSPREISEAFF.

At least ten counts were recorded for this clonotype. The chain recombines TRBV19 with TRBJ2-7; D is undetermined. Germline V lookup: CDR1 LNHDA, CDR2 SQIVND (reference sequence). Trimming left V 5 bases short and J 1 base short, with 6 bases between. This CDR3 spans 12 amino acids. Written as DNA, the CDR3 is TGTGCCAGTAGTCCAGGATCCTACGAGCAGTACTTC. Protein: CASSPGSYEQYF.

The chain recombines TRBV16 with TRBJ2-4, with D maybe TRBD1 (6 bases). The V end was cut by 1 base, the J end by 4 bases, with 11 bases between. This CDR3 region has 15 residues. CDR1 is KGHSY and CDR2 is FQNENV in the germline V gene. CDR3 nucleotide sequence: TGTGCCAGCAGCCAATGGCCAGGGGCGAAAAACATTCAGTACTTC. Translation: CASSQWPGAKNIQYF. Full variable domain (remainder filled in from reference TRBV16 and TRBJ2-4): GEEVAQTPKHLVRGEGQKAKLYCAPIKGHSYVFWYQQVLKNEFKFLISFQNENVFDETGMPKERFSAKCLPNSPCSLEIQATKLEDSAVYFCASSQWPGAKNIQYFGAGTRLSVL.

This clonotype was counted a few times. The chain joins TRBV7-2 to TRBJ1-1, with unresolved D. The germline V and J ends were trimmed by 5 bases and 6 bases, with 16 bases remaining between them. The CDR3 totals 14 residues. Germline assignment: CDR1 SGHTA and CDR2 FQGNSA. This chain's CDR3 is CASSLQGIYSEAFF. The CDR3, as DNA: TGTGCCAGCAGCCTCCAAGGGATCTATTCTGAAGCTTTCTTT.

This clonotype was detected ten times or more. This rearrangement joins TRBV12-3 or TRBV12-4 to TRBJ1-2, with 7 nucleotides matching TRBD1. V lost 5 bases and J lost 4; bases outside the gene matches: 4. This CDR3 has 13 residues. In nucleotides, the CDR3 is TGTGCCAGCAGTGCAGGGGGGACCTATGGCTACACCTTC. Protein product: CASSAGGTYGYTF.

The table lists this clonotype with many counts. The chain uses TRBV6-2 or TRBV6-3 and TRBJ2-3; possibly TRBD2 for D (6 bases). Trimming shortened V by 2 bases and J by 2 bases, and 14 bases separated the two germline ends. This CDR3 contains 16 residues. Germline V CDR1 and CDR2: MNHEY, SVGEGT. The CDR3 spells CASSYQRGAPTDTQYF. CDR3 bases: TGTGCCAGCAGTTACCAACGCGGGGCCCCCACAGATACGCAGTATTTT.

V and J are TRBV29-1 and TRBJ2-1; D is perhaps TRBD2 (5 bases). This CDR3 region has 15 residues. Trimming shortened V by 0 bases and J by 3 bases, and 12 bases separated the two germline ends. CDR1 SQVTM and CDR2 ANQGSEA come from the germline V gene. The CDR3 reads CSVEDQGGLYNEQFF. Here the CDR3 DNA reads TGCAGCGTTGAAGATCAAGGCGGACTCTACAATGAGCAGTTCTTC.

This clonotype was recorded at least ten times. This chain links TRBV7-9 with TRBJ2-3, with 8 bases lining up with TRBD2. J lost 1 base, V lost 8 bases, and 8 bases had no gene match. This CDR3 comprises 15 residues. Germline V lookup: CDR1 SEHNR, CDR2 FQNEAQ (reference sequence). CDR3 sequence: CASQPGGARTDTQYF. The DNA of the CDR3 is TGTGCCAGCCAGCCCGGGGGGGCCCGCACAGATACGCAGTATTTT.

The rearrangement links TRBV10-3 to TRBJ2-2, with 9 bases lining up with TRBD1. This CDR3 is 16 amino acids long. Germline CDR1 and CDR2: ENHRY and SYGVKD. V lost 2 bases and J lost 4; bases outside the gene matches: 5. The CDR3 region has the DNA TGTGCCATCAGTGAGAGGACAGGGGCCATCACCGGGGAGCTGTTTTTT. As protein: CAISERTGAITGELFF.

The table lists this clonotype with many counts. The chain employs TRBV30 and TRBJ1-1, with D unclear. The V end lost 4 bases, the J end lost 4 bases, and 10 bases lay between the germline ends. The CDR3 is 12 amino acids. Looked up from germline, CDR1 is GTSNPN and CDR2 is SVGIG (reference sequence). CDR3 bases: TGTGCCTGGACAGACCGAGGCACTGAAGCTTTCTTT. As protein: CAWTDRGTEAFF.

This clonotype appeared many times. The rearrangement uses TRBV4-2 and TRBJ1-1, with a possible D match to TRBD1 (5 bases). CDR3 length equals 14 residues. Germline values: CDR1 LGHNA, CDR2 YNFKEQ. V lost 4 bases to trimming and J lost 4 bases, with 13 bases between them. The CDR3 here is CASSLRALGTEAFF. In DNA, the CDR3 is TGTGCCAGCAGCCTCAGGGCCCTGGGCACTGAAGCTTTCTTT.

This clonotype was seen repeatedly, ten times or more. V is TRBV11-2 and J is TRBJ2-7, with D uncertain. CDR1 and CDR2 from the germline V gene are SGHAT and FQNNGV. The CDR3 totals 12 residues. V was clipped by 6 bases and J by 5 bases, with 11 bases between them. This CDR3 is CASRRTVDEQYF. The DNA for the CDR3 is TGTGCCAGCAGACGGACCGTTGACGAGCAGTACTTC.

Turning to this clonotype: Just one base apart from a much larger clone, this may be a read error. The gene calls are TRBV7-6 and TRBJ2-3; tentatively, D is TRBD1 (5 bases). Germline CDR1 reads SGHVS; CDR2 reads FNYEAQ. This CDR3 has 17 amino acids. The V gene lost 2 bases and the J gene lost 1 base, with 16 bases spanning the gap. In DNA form, the CDR3 reads TGTGCCAGCAGCTTAAGACCCCGACAGAGTCGCACAGATACGCAGTATTTT. Protein product: CASSLRPRQSRTDTQYF.

The chain links TRBV20-1 to TRBJ2-3; 9 bases fit TRBD2. Trimming removed 1 base from V and 0 bases from J; junction bases left unmatched: 14. In germline, CDR1 is DFQATT, CDR2 SNEGSKA (reference sequence). The CDR3 spans 19 residues. The CDR3, as DNA: TGCAGTGCTAGAGTGTTGGGGTCTAGCGGGGATCTTAGCACAGATACGCAGTATTTT. This sequence encodes CSARVLGSSGDLSTDTQYF.